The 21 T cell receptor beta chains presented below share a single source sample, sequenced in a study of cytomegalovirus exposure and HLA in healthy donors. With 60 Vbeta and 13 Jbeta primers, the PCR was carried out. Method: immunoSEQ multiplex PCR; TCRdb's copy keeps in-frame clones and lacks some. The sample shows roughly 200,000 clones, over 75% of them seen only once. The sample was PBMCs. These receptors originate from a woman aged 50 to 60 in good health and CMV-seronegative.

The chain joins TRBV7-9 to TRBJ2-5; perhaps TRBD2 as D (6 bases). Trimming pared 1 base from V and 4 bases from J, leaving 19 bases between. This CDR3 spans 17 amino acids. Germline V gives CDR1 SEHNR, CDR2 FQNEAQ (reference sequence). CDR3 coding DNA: TGTGCCAGCAGCTTAGGAGTTCGCAGGGAGGTTCGAGAGACCCAGTACTTC. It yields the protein CASSLGVRREVRETQYF.

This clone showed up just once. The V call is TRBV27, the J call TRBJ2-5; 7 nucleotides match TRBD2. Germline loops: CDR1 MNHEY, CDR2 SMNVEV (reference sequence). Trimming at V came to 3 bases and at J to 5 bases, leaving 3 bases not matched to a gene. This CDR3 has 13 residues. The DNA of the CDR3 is TGTGCCAGCAGTTTCCGGGACTATGAGACCCAGTACTTC. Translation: CASSFRDYETQYF.

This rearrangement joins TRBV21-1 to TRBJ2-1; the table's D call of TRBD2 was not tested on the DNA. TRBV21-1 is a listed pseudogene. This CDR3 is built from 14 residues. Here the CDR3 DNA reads TGTGCCAGCAGCACGGGCTATGGGGGGAATGAGCAGTTCTTC. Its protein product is CASSTGYGGNEQFF.

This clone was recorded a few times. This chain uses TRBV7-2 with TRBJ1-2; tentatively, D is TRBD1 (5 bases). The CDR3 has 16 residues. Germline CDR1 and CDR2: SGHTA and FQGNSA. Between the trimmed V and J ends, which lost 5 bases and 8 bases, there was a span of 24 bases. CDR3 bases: TGTGCCAGCAGCATGGGGGGGGGACCCACAAGGTACGGCTACACCTTC. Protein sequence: CASSMGGGPTRYGYTF.

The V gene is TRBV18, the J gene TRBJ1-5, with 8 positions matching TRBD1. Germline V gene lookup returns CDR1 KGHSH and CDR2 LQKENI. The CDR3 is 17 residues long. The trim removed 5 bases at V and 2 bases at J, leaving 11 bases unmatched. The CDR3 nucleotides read TGTGCCAGCTCAGCTTCGACAGGGGCGAGAGGCAATCAGCCCCAGCATTTT. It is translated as CASSASTGARGNQPQHF. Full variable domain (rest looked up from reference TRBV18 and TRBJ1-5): NAGVMQNPRHLVRRRGQEARLRCSPMKGHSHVYWYRQLPEEGLKFMVYLQKENIIDESGMPKERFSAEFPKEGPSILRIQQVVRGDSAAYFCASSASTGARGNQPQHFGDGTRLSIL.

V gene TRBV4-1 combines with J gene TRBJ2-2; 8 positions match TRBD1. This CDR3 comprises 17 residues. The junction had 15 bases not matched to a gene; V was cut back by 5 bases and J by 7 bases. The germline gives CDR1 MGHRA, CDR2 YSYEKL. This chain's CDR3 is CASSYRLRTGSVGELFF. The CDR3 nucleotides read TGCGCCAGCAGCTACAGATTAAGGACAGGGTCAGTCGGGGAGCTGTTTTTT.

The CDR3 is CASSSWTGLNTEAFF. The CDR3 DNA sequence: TGCGCCAGCAGCTCATGGACAGGGCTCAACACTGAAGCTTTCTTT. The gene calls are TRBV5-1 and TRBJ1-1; 8 bases align to TRBD1. This CDR3 has 15 residues. In germline, CDR1 is SGHRS, CDR2 YFSETQ. The V gene end was trimmed by 3 bases and the J gene end by 2 bases; junction bases not matched to a gene: 6.

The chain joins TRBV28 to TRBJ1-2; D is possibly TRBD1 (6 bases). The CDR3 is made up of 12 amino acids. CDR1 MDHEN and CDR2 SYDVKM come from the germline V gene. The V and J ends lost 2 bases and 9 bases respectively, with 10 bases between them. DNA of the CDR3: TGTGCCAGCAGTTTAAACGACAGGAGCTACACCTTC. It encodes CASSLNDRSYTF.

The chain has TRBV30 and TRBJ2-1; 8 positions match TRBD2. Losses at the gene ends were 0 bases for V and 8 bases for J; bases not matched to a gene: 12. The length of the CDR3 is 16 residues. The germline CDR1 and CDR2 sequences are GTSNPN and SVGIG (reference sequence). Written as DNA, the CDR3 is TGTGCCTGGAGTGTAATGGCCCTAGCGGGCGCCCATGAGCAGTTCTTC. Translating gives CAWSVMALAGAHEQFF.

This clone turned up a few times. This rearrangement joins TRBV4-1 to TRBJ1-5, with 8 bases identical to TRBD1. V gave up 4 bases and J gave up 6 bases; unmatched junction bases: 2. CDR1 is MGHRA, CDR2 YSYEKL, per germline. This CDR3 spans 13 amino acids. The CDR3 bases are TGCGCCAGCAGCCGACAGGGGTCTCAGCCCCAGCATTTT. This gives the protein CASSRQGSQPQHF.

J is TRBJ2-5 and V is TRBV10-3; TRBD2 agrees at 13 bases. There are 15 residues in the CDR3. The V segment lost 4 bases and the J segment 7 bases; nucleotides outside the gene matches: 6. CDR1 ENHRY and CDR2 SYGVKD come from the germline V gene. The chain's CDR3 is CAISGGTSGMSTQYF. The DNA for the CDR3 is TGTGCCATCAGTGGTGGGACTAGCGGGATGTCGACCCAGTACTTC.

The CDR3 spells CASSYLGAKNIQYF. CDR3 nucleotides: TGTGCCAGCAGTTATCTCGGGGCCAAAAACATTCAGTACTTC. The chain carries TRBV28 and TRBJ2-4; D not certain. Looked up from germline, CDR1 is MDHEN and CDR2 is SYDVKM. The germline V and J ends were trimmed by 4 bases and 1 base, with 8 bases remaining between them. The CDR3 has 14 residues. Combining the CDR3 with reference TRBV28 and TRBJ2-4 gives the whole variable domain DVKVTQSSRYLVKRTGEKVFLECVQDMDHENMFWYRQDPGLGLRLIYFSYDVKMKEKGDIPEGYSVSREKKERFSLILESASTNQTSMYLCASSYLGAKNIQYFGAGTRLSVL.

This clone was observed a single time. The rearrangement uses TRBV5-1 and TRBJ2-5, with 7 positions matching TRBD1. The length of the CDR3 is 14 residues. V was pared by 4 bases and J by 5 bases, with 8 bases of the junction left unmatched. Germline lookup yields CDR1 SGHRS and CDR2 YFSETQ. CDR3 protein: CASSPDRVWETQYF. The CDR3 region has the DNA TGCGCCAGCAGCCCTGACAGGGTGTGGGAGACCCAGTACTTC.

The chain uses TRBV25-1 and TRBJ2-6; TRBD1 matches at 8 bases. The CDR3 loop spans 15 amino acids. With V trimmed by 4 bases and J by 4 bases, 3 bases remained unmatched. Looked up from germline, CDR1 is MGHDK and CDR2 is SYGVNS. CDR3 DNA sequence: TGTGCCAGCAGTGCACAGGGGGTCGGGGCCAACGTCCTGACTTTC. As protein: CASSAQGVGANVLTF.

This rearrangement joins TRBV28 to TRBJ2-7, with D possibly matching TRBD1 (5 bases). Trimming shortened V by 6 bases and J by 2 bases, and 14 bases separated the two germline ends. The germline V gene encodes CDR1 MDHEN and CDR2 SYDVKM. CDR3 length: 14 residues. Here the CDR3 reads CASSQGHRTYEQYF. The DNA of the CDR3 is TGTGCCAGCAGCCAAGGACATAGAACCTACGAGCAGTACTTC.

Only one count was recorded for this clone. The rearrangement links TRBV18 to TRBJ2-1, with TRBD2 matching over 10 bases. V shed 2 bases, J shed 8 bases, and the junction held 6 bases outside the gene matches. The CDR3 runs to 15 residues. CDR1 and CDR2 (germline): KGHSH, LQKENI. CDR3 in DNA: TGTGCCAGCTCACCAAGAAGCGGGAGGGCCGATGAGCAGTTCTTC. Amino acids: CASSPRSGRADEQFF.

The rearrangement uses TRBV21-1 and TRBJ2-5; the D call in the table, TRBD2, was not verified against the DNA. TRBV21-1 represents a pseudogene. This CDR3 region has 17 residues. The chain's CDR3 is CASSNPLNAWSQETQYF. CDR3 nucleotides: TGTGCCAGCAGCAATCCCCTTAACGCGTGGTCACAAGAGACCCAGTACTTC.

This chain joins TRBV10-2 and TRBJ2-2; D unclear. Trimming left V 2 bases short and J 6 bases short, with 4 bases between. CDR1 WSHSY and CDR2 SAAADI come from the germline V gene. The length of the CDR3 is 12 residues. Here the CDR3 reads CASSEQAGELFF. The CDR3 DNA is TGCGCCAGCAGTGAGCAGGCCGGGGAGCTGTTTTTT.

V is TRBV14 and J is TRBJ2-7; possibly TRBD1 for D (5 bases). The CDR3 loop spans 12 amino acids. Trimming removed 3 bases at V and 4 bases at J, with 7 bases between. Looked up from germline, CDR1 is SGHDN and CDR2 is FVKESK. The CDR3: CASSQQGYEQYF. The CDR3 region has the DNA TGTGCCAGCAGCCAGCAGGGATACGAGCAGTACTTC.

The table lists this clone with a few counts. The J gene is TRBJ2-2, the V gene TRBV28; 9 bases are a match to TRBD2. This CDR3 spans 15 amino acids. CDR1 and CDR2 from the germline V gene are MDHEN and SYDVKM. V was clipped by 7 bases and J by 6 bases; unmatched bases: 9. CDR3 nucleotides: TGTGCCAGCAACGGCGGGAGGGGGGTGGCCGGGGAGCTGTTTTTT. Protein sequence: CASNGGRGVAGELFF.

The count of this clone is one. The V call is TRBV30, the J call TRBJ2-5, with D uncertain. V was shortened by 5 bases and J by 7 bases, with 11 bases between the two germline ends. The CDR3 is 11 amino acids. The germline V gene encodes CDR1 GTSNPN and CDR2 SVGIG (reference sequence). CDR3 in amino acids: CAWASVRTQYF. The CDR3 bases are TGTGCCTGGGCCAGCGTTCGGACCCAGTACTTC.